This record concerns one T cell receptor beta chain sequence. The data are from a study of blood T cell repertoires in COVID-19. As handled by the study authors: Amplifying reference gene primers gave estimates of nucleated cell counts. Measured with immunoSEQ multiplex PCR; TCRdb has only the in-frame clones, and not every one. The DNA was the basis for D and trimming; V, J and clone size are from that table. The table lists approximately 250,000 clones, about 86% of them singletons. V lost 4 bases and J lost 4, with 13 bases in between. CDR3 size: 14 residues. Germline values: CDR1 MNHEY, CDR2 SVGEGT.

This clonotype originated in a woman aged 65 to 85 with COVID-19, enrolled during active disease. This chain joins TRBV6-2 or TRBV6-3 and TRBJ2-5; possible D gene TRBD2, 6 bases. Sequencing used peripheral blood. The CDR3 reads CASSSGGGGETQYF. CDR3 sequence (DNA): TGTGCCAGCAGTTCAGGTGGGGGAGGAGAGACCCAGTACTTC.